The 21 T cell receptor beta chains presented below share a single source sample, sequenced in a study of beta chain features in type 1 diabetes (dated by TCRdb to 2017 to 2018). Receptor libraries were prepared by the immunoSEQ multiplex PCR assay. The entire isolated RNA was reverse transcribed using the High Capacity cDNA Reverse Transcription Kit, and thus expressed TCRB transcripts were sequenced. This immuneACCESS table, as held by TCRdb, lists in-frame sequences with V and J called but not all clones. Of the missing ones, under half trace to an unresolved V gene in checked studies; the others have no known cause. The table for this sample lists hundreds of thousands of clones; about 63% of them were counted only once. About 0.051% of the sample is held by the ten biggest clonotypes. The sequenced sample consisted of naive CD4+ T cells from blood. This sample's cell subset or site label indicates: true naive CD4+ T cells. Receptor source: a man under 40 in good health.

The gene calls are TRBV9 and TRBJ2-5; possibly TRBD2 for D (6 bases). The CDR3 has 13 residues. V was cut by 7 bases and J by 3 bases, with 13 bases left in between. Looked up from germline, CDR1 is SGDLS and CDR2 is YYNGEE. CDR3 DNA: TGTGCCAGCTCACAGCGGGTGGAAGAGACCCAGTACTTC. It encodes CASSQRVEETQYF.

The rearrangement uses TRBV30 and TRBJ1-1, with D tentatively TRBD1 (5 bases). From germline, CDR1 is GTSNPN and CDR2 SVGIG (reference sequence). The length of the CDR3 is 13 residues. V was trimmed by 4 bases and J by 3 bases, leaving 12 bases between them. CDR3 bases: TGTGCCTGGACCCAAGGCAGGGACACTGAAGCTTTCTTT. Translation: CAWTQGRDTEAFF.

A single count supports this clone. V and J are TRBV4-3 and TRBJ2-7, with 7 nucleotides matching TRBD2. With V trimmed by 1 base and J by 4 bases, 7 bases remained unmatched. The germline V gene encodes CDR1 LGHNA and CDR2 YSLEER. CDR3 length: 15 amino acids. The CDR3 here is CASSQVLAEAYEQYF. In DNA, the CDR3 is TGCGCCAGCAGCCAAGTGCTAGCGGAAGCTTACGAGCAGTACTTC.

V gene TRBV4-3 combines with J gene TRBJ2-1; D not certain. Trimming removed 3 bases from V and 8 bases from J, with 20 bases in between. The germline V gene has CDR1 LGHNA and CDR2 YSLEER. This CDR3 has 16 amino acids. The CDR3 loop reads CASSHRGVGLIDEQFF. The CDR3 nucleotides are TGCGCCAGCAGCCACCGAGGAGTCGGTCTGATCGATGAGCAGTTCTTC.

The chain has TRBV11-2 and TRBJ2-2; D possibly corresponds to TRBD1 (5 bases). Per the germline V gene, CDR1 is SGHAT and CDR2 is FQNNGV. V dropped 5 bases and J dropped 1 base, with 8 bases sitting between them. CDR3 length equals 14 residues. The CDR3 coding sequence is TGTGCCAGCAGCCCGCAGGGGAACACCGGGGAGCTGTTTTTT. As protein: CASSPQGNTGELFF.

DNA of the CDR3: TGTGCCACCAGCAGGGCGGGAGGAGCGTTGAATGAGCAGTTCTTC. Encoded protein: CATSRAGGALNEQFF. The J gene is TRBJ2-1, the V gene TRBV15; 8 bases are shared with TRBD2. This CDR3 spans 15 amino acids. The trim removed 3 bases at V and 7 bases at J, leaving 8 bases unmatched. The germline CDR1 and CDR2 sequences are LNHNV and YYDKDF (reference sequence).

The genes are TRBV29-1 and TRBJ2-7; tentatively, D is TRBD1 (6 bases). Trimming removed 5 bases at V and 6 bases at J, with 17 bases between. The CDR3 is 13 amino acids. CDR1 is SQVTM and CDR2 is ANQGSEA in the germline V gene. CDR3 sequence reads: CSVMPGHGREQYF. The CDR3 DNA follows: TGCAGCGTTATGCCGGGACACGGGCGCGAGCAGTACTTC.

This clone was recorded a few times. The J gene is TRBJ2-3, the V gene TRBV29-1; D gene uncertain. CDR3 size: 13 residues. CDR1 SQVTM and CDR2 ANQGSEA come from the germline V gene. V was shortened by 3 bases and J by 6 bases, with 13 bases between the two germline ends. CDR3 region: CSVDPFTPDTQYF. As DNA, the CDR3 is TGCAGCGTTGATCCTTTTACGCCGGATACGCAGTATTTT.

The chain recombines TRBV13 with TRBJ2-3; 8 nucleotides line up with TRBD2. The CDR3 runs to 16 residues. CDR1 PRHDT and CDR2 FYEKMQ come from the germline V gene (reference sequence). V dropped 3 bases and J dropped 2; count of bases not matched to a gene: 7. CDR3 in amino acids: CASSLRLAGATDTQYF. In DNA, the CDR3 is TGTGCCAGCAGCTTGAGGCTAGCGGGCGCCACAGATACGCAGTATTTT.

For the CDR3, the DNA is TGCAGCGTTGAATTGTACAGGCAAGAGACCCAGTACTTC. Translating it yields CSVELYRQETQYF. J is TRBJ2-5 and V is TRBV29-1; possible D gene TRBD1, 5 bases. The V end was cut by 2 bases, the J end by 2 bases, with 9 bases between. Per germline, CDR1 SQVTM and CDR2 ANQGSEA. The CDR3 length is 13 residues.

The genes are TRBV29-1 and TRBJ1-1, with 7 positions matching TRBD1. Germline V CDR1 and CDR2: SQVTM, ANQGSEA. The CDR3 extends over 16 amino acids. J lost 1 base, V lost 8 bases, and 16 bases had no gene match. Written as DNA, the CDR3 is TGCAGCCCTACACTTAGGGGGCTAGGGAGGAACACTGAAGCTTTCTTT. Translated, it gives CSPTLRGLGRNTEAFF.

The chain recombines TRBV11-2 with TRBJ2-5; the match to TRBD2 covers 13 bases. With V trimmed by 4 bases and J by 9 bases, 11 bases remained unmatched. The CDR3 covers 16 residues. Germline-derived CDR1 and CDR2 are SGHAT and FQNNGV. The CDR3 sequence is CASSSGLAGAGVAQYF. The CDR3 DNA follows: TGTGCCAGCAGCTCAGGACTAGCGGGGGCCGGTGTGGCCCAGTACTTC.

This clone was seen more than once but under ten times. The chain carries TRBV29-1 and TRBJ2-3; D possibly corresponds to TRBD2 (5 bases). The V end lost 1 base, the J end lost 4 bases, and 18 bases lay between the germline ends. This CDR3 has 16 amino acids. Germline values: CDR1 SQVTM, CDR2 ANQGSEA. CDR3 nucleotides: TGCAGCGTTGAAGGAGGGTACGGCCCCGGGCCAGATACGCAGTATTTT. Translating it yields CSVEGGYGPGPDTQYF.

In DNA, the CDR3 is TGTGCCAGCAGCCAAGGCAATCAGCCCCAGCATTTT. Translation: CASSQGNQPQHF. This chain links TRBV14 with TRBJ1-5; D is undetermined. This CDR3 is built from 12 residues. Looked up from germline, CDR1 is SGHDN and CDR2 is FVKESK. V was shortened by 1 base and J by 2 bases, with 0 bases between the two germline ends.

The rearrangement uses TRBV5-6 and TRBJ2-7; 7 nucleotides align to TRBD1. The V segment lost 4 bases and the J segment 3 bases; nucleotides outside the gene matches: 10. Looked up from germline, CDR1 is SGHDT and CDR2 is YYEEEE. The CDR3 loop spans 15 amino acids. In nucleotides, the CDR3 is TGTGCCAGCAGCCTGGACCCGGGACAGCACTACGAGCAGTACTTC. Its translation: CASSLDPGQHYEQYF.

The sample holds a few counts of this clone. The chain combines TRBV7-6 with TRBJ2-3, with TRBD1 identical over 8 bases. With 4 bases clipped from V and 0 bases from J, the junction kept 6 bases outside the gene matches. In germline, CDR1 is SGHVS, CDR2 FNYEAQ. CDR3 length equals 16 residues. The chain's CDR3 is CASSSYQGASTDTQYF. The DNA for the CDR3 is TGTGCCAGCAGCTCCTACCAGGGGGCCAGCACAGATACGCAGTATTTT.

This clone came up a few times. The CDR3, as DNA: TGCGCCAGCAGCCAAGGCGTCCTAGCGGGTGGCAATGAGCAGTTCTTC. Its protein is CASSQGVLAGGNEQFF. This chain uses TRBV4-3 with TRBJ2-1, with 8 bases that match TRBD2. The CDR3 extends over 16 amino acids. Germline V lookup: CDR1 LGHNA, CDR2 YSLEER. V lost 1 base to trimming and J lost 6 bases; unmatched junction nucleotides: 8.

In this sample, this clone turned up a few times. The rearrangement uses TRBV30 and TRBJ2-6; D remains ambiguous. The CDR3 has 13 residues. Trimming stripped 8 bases from V and 0 bases from J, with 8 bases between. Germline V gene data show CDR1 as GTSNPN and CDR2 as SVGIG (reference sequence). The CDR3 here is CALGISGANVLTF. The DNA of the CDR3 is TGTGCCCTAGGGATCTCTGGGGCCAACGTCCTGACTTTC.

This clone showed up just a few times. The chain carries TRBV30 and TRBJ1-2; D might be TRBD1 (5 bases). V was cut by 3 bases and J by 8 bases, with 13 bases left in between. The CDR3 is 12 amino acids. Per germline, CDR1 GTSNPN and CDR2 SVGIG (reference sequence). CDR3 residues: CAWSDRDRGYTF. The CDR3 DNA reads TGTGCCTGGAGCGACCGGGACCGAGGCTACACCTTC.

The rearrangement uses TRBV29-1 and TRBJ2-4, with D possibly matching TRBD1 (6 bases). V was shortened by 7 bases and J by 9 bases, with 22 bases between the two germline ends. There are 14 residues in the CDR3. Germline V gene sequence: CDR1 SQVTM, CDR2 ANQGSEA. This CDR3 reads CSGKLQGSGGIQYF. The CDR3 bases are TGCAGCGGTAAATTACAGGGTTCAGGTGGCATTCAGTACTTC.

This chain joins TRBV28 and TRBJ2-5, with D unresolved. The CDR3 totals 14 residues. Looked up from germline, CDR1 is MDHEN and CDR2 is SYDVKM. The V gene lost 11 bases and the J gene lost 2 bases, with 18 bases spanning the gap. The CDR3: CAAKTGSLQETQYF. The CDR3 nucleotides read TGTGCCGCCAAAACGGGCAGTCTACAAGAGACCCAGTACTTC.